This is a list of T cell receptor beta chains from one sample in a study of technical replicates of blood from a few donors. The assay was immunoSEQ multiplex PCR, and TCRdb's table has in-frame clones only and misses some. Of under 110,000 clones in the sample, 95% to 96% are singletons; the top ten hold 0.21%. Sequenced: T cells isolated from PBMCs. The receptors were gathered from a human donor in good health. Each CDR3 is given with its conserved first and last residue.

v_call	j_call	cdr3_aa
TRBV6-6	TRBJ2-7	CASRVAGLSYEQYF
TRBV18	TRBJ1-6	CASSPRGNSPLHF
TRBV5-6	TRBJ2-7	CASRTGDPSPYEQYF
TRBV27	TRBJ1-1	CASSIDRAGYTEAFF
TRBV23-1	TRBJ2-7	CASSQTKTGVGTDYYEQYF
TRBV29-1	TRBJ2-3	CSVESTVLTDTQYF
TRBV5-6	TRBJ1-2	CASSLVRSPYGYTF
TRBV5-1	TRBJ1-2	CASSQGARNGYTF
TRBV4-1	TRBJ1-1	CASSSRTGLENMNTEAFF
TRBV19	TRBJ2-3	CASTRVGSRTDTQYF
TRBV28	TRBJ1-5	CASSWGGRVDQPQHF
TRBV9	TRBJ2-7	CASSVGLAHSYEQYF
TRBV28	TRBJ2-7	CASGGGGEPYEQYF
TRBV19	TRBJ2-3	CASSIGSLYTDTQYF
TRBV7-2	TRBJ2-1	CASGSGSSYNEQFF
TRBV7-8	TRBJ2-1	CASSFARREWNEQFF
TRBV27	TRBJ2-3	CASSFPPPTSGREEGDTQYF
TRBV6-5	TRBJ1-2	CASSYSVRGEGNGYTF
TRBV18	TRBJ1-3	CASSDRDTGNTIYF
TRBV5-1	TRBJ1-1	CASSLGGRDTEAFF
TRBV30	TRBJ1-3	CAGTVSGNTIYF
TRBV5-6	TRBJ1-2	CASSENRGMGASYGYTF
TRBV29-1	TRBJ2-3	CSVRTSGTDTQYF
TRBV15	TRBJ1-2	CATSRSDLGDGYTF
TRBV5-4	TRBJ2-1	CASSLEARGNEQFF
TRBV2	TRBJ2-3	CASSVSGGFGTDTQYF
TRBV10-2	TRBJ2-7	CASRVAYEQYF
TRBV6-5	TRBJ2-1	CASTLLAGAYNEQFF
TRBV18	TRBJ1-1	CASSPQQASEAFF
TRBV7-3	TRBJ1-1	CASSLVAGGLNTEAFF
TRBV5-1	TRBJ2-5	CASRVGEAGQETQYF
TRBV2	TRBJ2-1	CASSEAGTYQFF
TRBV28	TRBJ2-7	CASSLSLDGTYEQYF
TRBV5-4	TRBJ2-7	CASSLRLAAYEQYF
TRBV28	TRBJ2-2	CASSFVVSGRSGELFF
TRBV21-1	TRBJ2-7	CASSAGERAYEQYF
TRBV5-1	TRBJ2-7	CASSLWTSGSEQYF
TRBV5-8	TRBJ1-1	CASMEGYTEAFF
TRBV29-1	TRBJ2-3	CSGTSGRFAGTDTQYF
TRBV27	TRBJ1-1	CASSTGNTEAFF